Reported below is one TCR beta chain. In the original processing: By means of reference gene primer amplification, nucleated cell counts were estimated. Clones were read by immunoSEQ multiplex PCR, and TCRdb kept only the in-frame ones, dropping some. V, J and clone size were drawn from that table, and D and trimming were deduced from the DNA. Of 250,000 to 400,000 clones in the sample, 88% were seen once. While infection was still active, Seattle patients were enrolled and then followed longitudinally. This record comes from a study of blood T cell repertoires in COVID-19. The wider study: Collection of acute and convalescent COVID-19 samples took place in the United States, Italy and Spain. PBMCs, B-cell-depleted T cells, or T cells were the source of the cDNA or gDNA that made up the material.

The V gene's germline CDR1 is MGHRA and CDR2 YSYEKL. CDR3 length equals 15 residues. Trimming removed 5 bases from V and 6 bases from J; junction bases left unmatched: 7. The V and J genes are TRBV4-1 and TRBJ1-5; 10 bases align to TRBD1. This receptor was identified in a woman aged 25 to 39 with COVID-19, enrolled during active disease. The sample taken for sequencing was peripheral blood. This CDR3 is CASSSWDRGGQPQHF. In DNA, the CDR3 is TGCGCCAGCAGCTCTTGGGACAGGGGAGGTCAGCCCCAGCATTTT.